The clone carrying this T cell receptor (beta chain) turned up a few times. This sample stems from a study of chronic HIV infection and antiretroviral therapy. The germline V gene encodes CDR1 MDHEN and CDR2 SYDVKM. CDR3 length equals 17 residues. J was trimmed by 6 bases and V by 6 bases; bases with no gene match: 16. TCRdb reprocessed the 5' RACE reads via MiXCR and lists one record per CDR3 protein. The table lists some 46,000 distinct CDR3 sequences, 19% of them singletons. The sample comprised peripheral blood. The genes are TRBV28 and TRBJ2-4; 8 bases line up with TRBD1. The sequence was obtained from an adult who had HIV and had not received antiretroviral therapy, or was an uninfected healthy control (not recorded which). The CDR3 reads CASSISLLRGLVNIQYF. The CDR3 DNA reads TGTGCCAGCAGCATTTCCCTTCTCAGGGGGCTGGTAAACATTCAGTACTTC. The whole variable domain, remainder taken from reference TRBV28 and TRBJ2-4, is DVKVTQSSRYLVKRTGEKVFLECVQDMDHENMFWYRQDPGLGLRLIYFSYDVKMKEKGDIPEGYSVSREKKERFSLILESASTNQTSMYLCASSISLLRGLVNIQYFGAGTRLSVL.